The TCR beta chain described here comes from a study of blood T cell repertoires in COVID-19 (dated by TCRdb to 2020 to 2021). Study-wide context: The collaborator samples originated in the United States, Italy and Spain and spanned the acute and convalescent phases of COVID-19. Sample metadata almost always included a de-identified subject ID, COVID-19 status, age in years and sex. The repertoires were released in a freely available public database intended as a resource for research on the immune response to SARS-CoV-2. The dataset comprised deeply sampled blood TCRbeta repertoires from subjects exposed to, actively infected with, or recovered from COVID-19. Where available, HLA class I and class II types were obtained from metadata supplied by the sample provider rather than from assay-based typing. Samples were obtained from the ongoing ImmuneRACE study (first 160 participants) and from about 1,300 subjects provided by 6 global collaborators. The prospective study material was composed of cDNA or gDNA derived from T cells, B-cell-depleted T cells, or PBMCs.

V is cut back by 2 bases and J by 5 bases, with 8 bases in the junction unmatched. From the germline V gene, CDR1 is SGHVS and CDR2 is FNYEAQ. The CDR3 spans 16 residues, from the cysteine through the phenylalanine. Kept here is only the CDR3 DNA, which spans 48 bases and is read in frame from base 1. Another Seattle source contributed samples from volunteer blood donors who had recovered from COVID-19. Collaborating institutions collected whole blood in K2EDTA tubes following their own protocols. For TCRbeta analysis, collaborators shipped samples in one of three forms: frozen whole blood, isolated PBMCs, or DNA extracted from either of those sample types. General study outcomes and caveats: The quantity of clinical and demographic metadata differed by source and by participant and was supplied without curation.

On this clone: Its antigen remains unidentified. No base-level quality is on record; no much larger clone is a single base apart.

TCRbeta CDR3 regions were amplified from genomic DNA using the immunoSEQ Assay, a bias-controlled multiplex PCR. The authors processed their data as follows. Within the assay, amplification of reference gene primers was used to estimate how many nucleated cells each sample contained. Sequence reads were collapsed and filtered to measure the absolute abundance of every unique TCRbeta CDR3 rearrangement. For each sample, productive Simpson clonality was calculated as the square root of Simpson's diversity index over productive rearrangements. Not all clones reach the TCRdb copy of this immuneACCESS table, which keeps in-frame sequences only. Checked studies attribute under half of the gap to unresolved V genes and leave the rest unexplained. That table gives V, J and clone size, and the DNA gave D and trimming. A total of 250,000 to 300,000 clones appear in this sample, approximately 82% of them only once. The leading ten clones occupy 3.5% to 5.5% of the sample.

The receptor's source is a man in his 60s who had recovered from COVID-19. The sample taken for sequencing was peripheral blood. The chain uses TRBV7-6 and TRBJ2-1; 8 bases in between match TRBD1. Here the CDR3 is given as CASSLRSGTGDNEQFF. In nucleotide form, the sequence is TGTGCCAGCAGCTTACGATCCGGGACAGGAGACAATGAGCAGTTCTTC.